Listed here are 5 T cell receptor beta chains from one sample, sequenced in a study of blood T cell repertoires in COVID-19. The method was immunoSEQ multiplex PCR; TCRdb's version includes in-frame clones alone and lacks a portion of them. Among 200,000 or so clones listed, roughly 88% were seen once. Sequenced: PBMCs or T cells enriched from blood (not recorded which). These receptors were collected from a woman in her forties with acute COVID-19.

The chain is built from TRBV7-2 and TRBJ2-1, with D possibly being TRBD2 (6 bases). The CDR3 totals 15 residues. Trimming took 7 bases from V and 0 from J, leaving 13 bases between them. The germline V gene has CDR1 SGHTA and CDR2 FQGNSA. CDR3 amino acids: CASNERGSSYNEQFF. In DNA form, the CDR3 reads TGTGCCAGCAACGAACGGGGGAGCTCCTACAATGAGCAGTTCTTC. The full variable domain, in which reference TRBV7-2 and TRBJ2-1 provide the parts outside the CDR3, is GAGVSQSPSNKVTEKGKDVELRCDPISGHTALYWYRQSLGQGLEFLIYFQGNSAPDKSGLPSDRFSAERTGGSVSTLTIQRTQQEDSAVYLCASNERGSSYNEQFFGPGTRLTVL.

The CDR3 spells CASSQGSDPSPLHF. In DNA, the CDR3 is TGCGCCAGCAGTCAGGGGTCCGATCCTTCACCCCTCCACTTT. The chain joins TRBV10-2 to TRBJ1-6, with D possibly TRBD1 on 6 matching bases. Trimming left V 5 bases short and J 9 bases short, with 14 bases between. The germline CDR1 and CDR2 sequences are WSHSY and SAAADI. The CDR3 covers 14 residues.

The J gene is TRBJ1-5, the V gene TRBV19; unclear D gene. Germline V gene lookup returns CDR1 LNHDA and CDR2 SQIVND (reference sequence). Trimming cost V 5 bases and J 0 bases, with 14 bases left between them. The CDR3 is 16 amino acids. This chain's CDR3 is CASSLVAGVSNQPQHF. CDR3 sequence (DNA): TGTGCCAGTAGTTTGGTGGCGGGAGTTAGCAATCAGCCCCAGCATTTT. Supplemented by reference TRBV19 and TRBJ1-5, the full variable domain reads DGGITQSPKYLFRKEGQNVTLSCEQNLNHDAMYWYRQDPGQGLRLIYYSQIVNDFQKGDIAEGYSVSREKKESFPLTVTSAQKNPTAFYLCASSLVAGVSNQPQHFGDGTRLSIL.

This chain connects TRBV6-5 to TRBJ2-5; the D gene is possibly TRBD1 (6 bases). Trimming stripped 8 bases from V and 1 base from J, with 11 bases between. The CDR3 is made up of 13 amino acids. The germline gives CDR1 MNHEY, CDR2 SVGAGI. CDR3 sequence: CASEQGIQETQYF. As DNA, the CDR3 is TGTGCCAGCGAACAGGGAATCCAAGAGACCCAGTACTTC.

The rearrangement links TRBV21-1 to TRBJ2-7; the DNA was not compared with TRBD2, the D call given in the table. TRBV21-1 is shown as a pseudogene. The CDR3 spans 11 residues. The CDR3 DNA follows: TGTGCCAGCAGCAAGGAGTACGAGCAGTACGTC. It codes for CASSKEYEQYV.